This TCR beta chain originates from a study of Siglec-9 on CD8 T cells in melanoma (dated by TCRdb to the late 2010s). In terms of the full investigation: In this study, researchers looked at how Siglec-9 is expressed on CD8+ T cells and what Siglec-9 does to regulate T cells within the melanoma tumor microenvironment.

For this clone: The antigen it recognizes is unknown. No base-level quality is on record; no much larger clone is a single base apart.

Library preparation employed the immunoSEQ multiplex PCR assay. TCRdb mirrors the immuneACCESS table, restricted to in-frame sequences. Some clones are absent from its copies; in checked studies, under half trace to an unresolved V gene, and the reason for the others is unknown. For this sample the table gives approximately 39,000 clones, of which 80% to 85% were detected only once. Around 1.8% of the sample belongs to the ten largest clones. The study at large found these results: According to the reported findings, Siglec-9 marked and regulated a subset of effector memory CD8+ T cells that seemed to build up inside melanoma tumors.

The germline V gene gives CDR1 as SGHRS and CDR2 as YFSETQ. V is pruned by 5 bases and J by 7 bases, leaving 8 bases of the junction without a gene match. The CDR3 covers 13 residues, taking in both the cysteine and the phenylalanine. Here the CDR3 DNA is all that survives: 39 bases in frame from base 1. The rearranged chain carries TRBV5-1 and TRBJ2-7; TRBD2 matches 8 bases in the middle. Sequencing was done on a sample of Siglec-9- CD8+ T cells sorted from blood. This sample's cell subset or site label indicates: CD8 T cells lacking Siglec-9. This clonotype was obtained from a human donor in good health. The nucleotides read TGCGCCAGCAGTCCGCTTCGGGGGGGTGAGCAGTACTTC. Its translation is CASSPLRGGEQYF.